This T cell receptor beta chain stems from a study of control samples from healthy donors and cancer patients. Germline-derived CDR1 and CDR2 are SGHVS and FNYEAQ. This CDR3 contains 16 residues. Trimming left V 3 bases short and J 2 bases short, with 16 bases between. Using immunoSEQ multiplex PCR, the repertoire was profiled, and TCRdb retains in-frame clones only, with some absent. The profile shows some 99,000 clones, 75% to 90% of them singletons. This clonotype was obtained from a woman in her forties or fifties in good health. This sequence joins TRBV7-6 and TRBJ2-5; a possible D gene is TRBD2 (6 bases). Sequencing was done on a sample of blood. This CDR3 is CASSFPSRGGQETQYF. CDR3 DNA sequence: TGTGCCAGCAGCTTCCCCTCCCGGGGAGGTCAAGAGACCCAGTACTTC.